The 14 T cell receptor beta chains in this list originate from one sample, sequenced in a study of a mutant IDH1 vaccine in newly diagnosed glioma. Their recognized antigens are unknown. The method was immunoSEQ multiplex PCR; TCRdb's version includes in-frame clones alone and lacks a portion of them. The sample includes fewer than 40,000 clones, 55% to 60% of them seen just once. The sample's time point: week 5, during vaccination. Mutant IDH1 20-mer peptide, at 300 ug, made up each vaccine dose, with topical imiquimod. This specimen was PBMCs, taken from a glioma patient whose treatment included an IDH1 peptide vaccine. The receptors here all came from a young woman with glioma.

This clone appeared a few times. The genes are TRBV7-9 and TRBJ2-5; D is unclear. Judging by the DNA end, TRBJ2-7 fits better; the J call may be wrong. Per germline, CDR1 SEHNR and CDR2 FQNEAQ (reference sequence). The CDR3 length is 12 residues. CDR3 sequence: CASSLGFDEQYF. In DNA, the CDR3 is TGTGCCAGCAGCTTAGGTTTCGACGAGCAGTACTTC.

By its share, this clone is medium-sized. The CDR3 DNA reads as TGTGCCTGGACGCCTTTAGGACAGGGTTCTTACACCTTC. Residues: CAWTPLGQGSYTF. V is TRBV30 and J is TRBJ1-2; 8 bases are shared with TRBD1. This CDR3 contains 13 residues. The junction had 12 bases not matched to a gene; V was cut back by 4 bases and J by 11 bases. CDR1 is GTSNPN, CDR2 SVGIG, per germline (reference sequence).

The J gene is TRBJ1-6, the V gene TRBV5-4; tentative D call: TRBD1 (6 bases). The germline V and J ends were trimmed by 0 bases and 7 bases, with 11 bases remaining between them. Germline CDR1 is SGHNT and CDR2 is YYREEE (reference sequence). The CDR3 has 15 amino acids. The CDR3 sequence is CASSLDRVRNSPLHF. The CDR3, as DNA: TGTGCCAGCAGCTTGGACAGGGTGAGGAATTCACCCCTCCACTTT.

The V call is TRBV18, the J call TRBJ1-2; the match to TRBD1 covers 7 bases. The CDR3 is made up of 17 amino acids. CDR1 and CDR2 from the germline V gene are KGHSH and LQKENI. Trimming took 2 bases from V and 4 from J; bases not matched to a gene: 13. The CDR3 sequence: CASSPSGQTQVTYGYTF. The CDR3 bases are TGTGCCAGCTCACCATCGGGACAGACCCAAGTGACCTATGGCTACACCTTC.

This chain links TRBV5-8 with TRBJ1-2; 7 bases fit TRBD1. With 1 base clipped from V and 4 bases from J, the junction kept 7 bases outside the gene matches. CDR1 SGHTS and CDR2 YDEGEE come from the germline V gene. The CDR3 contains 15 residues. The CDR3 loop is CASSLNRDSSYGYTF. The DNA of the CDR3 is TGTGCCAGCAGCTTGAACCGGGACAGTTCCTATGGCTACACCTTC.

This chain connects TRBV19 to TRBJ1-2; no clear D gene. Germline V gives CDR1 LNHDA, CDR2 SQIVND (reference sequence). Deletions cut 0 bases from V and 4 bases from J, with 9 bases between. The CDR3 covers 14 residues. The CDR3 region is CASSIDPNIYGYTF. DNA for the CDR3: TGTGCCAGTAGTATAGATCCGAACATCTATGGCTACACCTTC.

This clone was observed a handful of times. The chain recombines TRBV29-1 with TRBJ2-1; D possibly uses TRBD1 or TRBD2 (6 bases each). Germline loops: CDR1 SQVTM, CDR2 ANQGSEA. There are 11 residues in the CDR3. The CDR3 spells CRGTLGGEQFF. The CDR3 bases are TGCAGAGGGACTCTAGGGGGTGAGCAGTTCTTC.

This clone came up once. The V gene is TRBV28, the J gene TRBJ1-2; the match to TRBD1 covers 11 bases. Germline trimming cut 5 bases from V and 3 bases from J; bases unmatched to any gene: 5. Per the germline V gene, CDR1 is MDHEN and CDR2 is SYDVKM. CDR3 size: 15 residues. CDR3 residues: CASSGQGAHYYGYTF. CDR3 in DNA: TGTGCCAGCAGTGGACAGGGGGCGCATTACTATGGCTACACCTTC.

The genes are TRBV28 and TRBJ1-4; D is ambiguous. The length of the CDR3 is 13 residues. CDR1 and CDR2 from the germline V gene are MDHEN and SYDVKM. V dropped 6 bases and J dropped 5 bases, with 10 bases sitting between them. This CDR3 reads CASSAGVNEKLFF. CDR3 bases: TGTGCCAGCAGCGCGGGTGTCAATGAAAAACTGTTTTTT.

This clone is deemed medium-sized (0.01 to 0.1%). The CDR3 reads CASSLSPRVDTQYF. In nucleotides, the CDR3 is TGTGCCAGCAGCTTAAGCCCCCGAGTAGATACGCAGTATTTT. V gene TRBV13 combines with J gene TRBJ2-3; unclear D gene. Germline V CDR1 and CDR2: PRHDT, FYEKMQ (reference sequence). V lost 2 bases, J lost 5 bases, and 11 bases lay in between. The CDR3 length is 14 residues.

J is TRBJ2-5 and V is TRBV6-5; 8 bases map to TRBD2. With V trimmed by 6 bases and J by 5 bases, 5 bases remained unmatched. The length of the CDR3 is 13 residues. Germline V gene sequence: CDR1 MNHEY, CDR2 SVGAGI. CDR3 sequence reads: CASRGTRLETQYF. The CDR3 bases are TGTGCCAGCAGAGGGACTAGGCTGGAGACCCAGTACTTC.

This clone turned up a few times. The J gene is TRBJ2-5, the V gene TRBV27; TRBD2 matches 9 bases. The CDR3 is 16 amino acids. With 2 bases clipped from V and 4 bases from J, the junction kept 8 bases outside the gene matches. The germline gives CDR1 MNHEY, CDR2 SMNVEV (reference sequence). CDR3 sequence (DNA): TGTGCCAGCAGTTTAAATGGCGGGGGGGCGGGAGAGACCCAGTACTTC. The encoded protein is CASSLNGGGAGETQYF.

The chain carries TRBV6-1 and TRBJ2-5; 7 nucleotides align to TRBD1. The J call is in doubt because the DNA end fits TRBJ2-7 better. Germline CDR1 and CDR2: MNHNS and SASEGT. The CDR3 length is 13 residues. In DNA, the CDR3 is TGTGCCAGCAGTGGGTACAGGGGAGACGAGCAGTACTTC. As protein: CASSGYRGDEQYF.

The CDR3 region is CSVVLDSSYNEQFF. In DNA form, the CDR3 reads TGCAGCGTTGTTCTAGATTCCTCCTACAATGAGCAGTTCTTC. The chain links TRBV29-1 to TRBJ2-1; D remains unclear. Germline CDR1 SQVTM, CDR2 ANQGSEA. The CDR3 contains 14 residues. V lost 4 bases, J lost 0 bases, and 10 bases lay in between.